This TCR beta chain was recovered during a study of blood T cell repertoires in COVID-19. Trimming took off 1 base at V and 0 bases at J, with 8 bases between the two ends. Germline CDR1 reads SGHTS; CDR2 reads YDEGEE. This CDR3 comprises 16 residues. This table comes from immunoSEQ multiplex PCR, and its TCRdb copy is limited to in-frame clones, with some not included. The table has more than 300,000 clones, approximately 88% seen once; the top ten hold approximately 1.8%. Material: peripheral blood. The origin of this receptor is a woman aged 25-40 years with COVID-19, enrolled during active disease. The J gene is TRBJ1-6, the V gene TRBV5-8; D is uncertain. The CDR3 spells CASSLYGVSYNSPLHF. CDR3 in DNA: TGTGCCAGCAGCTTGTATGGAGTCTCCTATAATTCACCCCTCCACTTT.